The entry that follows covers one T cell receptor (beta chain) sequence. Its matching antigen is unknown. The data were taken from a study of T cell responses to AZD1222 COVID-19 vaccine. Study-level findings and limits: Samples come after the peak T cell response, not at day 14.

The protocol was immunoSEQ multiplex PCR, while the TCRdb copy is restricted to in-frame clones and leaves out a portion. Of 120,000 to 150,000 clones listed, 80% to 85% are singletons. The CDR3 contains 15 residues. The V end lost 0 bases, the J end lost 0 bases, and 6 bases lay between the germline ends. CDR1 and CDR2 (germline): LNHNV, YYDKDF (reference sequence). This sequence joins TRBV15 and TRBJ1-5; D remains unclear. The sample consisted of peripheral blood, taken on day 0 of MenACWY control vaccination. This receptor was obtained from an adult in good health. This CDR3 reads CATSREARSNQPQHF. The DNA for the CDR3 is TGTGCCACCAGCAGAGAAGCTCGTAGCAATCAGCCCCAGCATTTT.